The sequence of this T cell receptor beta chain was determined in a study of blood T cell repertoires in COVID-19. At the level of the study: COVID-19 samples, acute and convalescent, were from the United States, Italy and Spain. Sources were T cells, B-cell-depleted T cells, or PBMCs; the material itself was cDNA or gDNA.

Generated by immunoSEQ multiplex PCR, the TCRdb table keeps only in-frame clones and is missing some. The sample has around 700,000 clones, 80% to 90% seen once. This CDR3 contains 16 residues. With 2 bases clipped from V and 5 bases from J, the junction kept 10 bases outside the gene matches. The TCR was taken from a woman aged 18 to 35 with acute or convalescent COVID-19. Sequencing input: peripheral blood. This chain links TRBV23-1 with TRBJ2-7; TRBD1 agrees at 9 bases. TRBV23-1 is assigned to the ORF class and has an uncertain function. The CDR3 reads CASSQPDRGNIHEQYF. In nucleotides, the CDR3 is TGCGCCAGCAGTCAACCAGACAGGGGGAACATCCACGAGCAGTACTTC.